The 25 T cell receptor beta chains below were found in one sample sequenced in a study of OX40 agonist ivuxolimab in advanced cancers. Libraries were prepared by immunoSEQ multiplex PCR; TCRdb keeps only in-frame clonotypes and omits some of them. The profile covers roughly 70,000 clones, with 86% appearing a single time and around 8.2% taken by the ten largest. Here the sequenced sample was CD4+ or CD8+ T cells sorted from blood, taken in a trial of the OX40 agonist ivuxolimab. Every receptor here comes from an adult with an advanced solid tumor such as melanoma, head and neck, liver or kidney cancer.

The V and J genes are TRBV6-5 and TRBJ2-7, with D possibly called TRBD1 or TRBD2 (5 bases each). V lost 7 bases and J 7 bases, leaving 17 bases between the germline ends. Germline values: CDR1 MNHEY, CDR2 SVGAGI. This CDR3 spans 13 amino acids. In DNA, the CDR3 is TGTGCCAGCACGGGGCCAGCCCAGCTGGAGCAGTACTTC. As protein: CASTGPAQLEQYF.

J is TRBJ2-2 and V is TRBV10-2; TRBD1 might be the D (5 bases). The CDR3 covers 13 residues. Trimming took 4 bases from V and 5 from J, leaving 8 bases between them. The germline gives CDR1 WSHSY, CDR2 SAAADI. The CDR3 here is CASSAGITGELFF. Here the CDR3 DNA reads TGCGCCAGCAGTGCAGGGATTACCGGGGAGCTGTTTTTT.

The chain has TRBV5-1 and TRBJ2-4; D is unclear. Germline CDR1 SGHRS, CDR2 YFSETQ. V was shortened by 5 bases and J by 7 bases, with 16 bases between the two germline ends. The CDR3 extends over 14 amino acids. The CDR3 region has the DNA TGCGCCAGCAGAACGGACGGCCGAGAGAACATTCAGTACTTC. This codes for CASRTDGRENIQYF.

The V and J genes are TRBV6-1 and TRBJ1-2; D unclear. Germline assignment: CDR1 MNHNS and CDR2 SASEGT. The CDR3 loop spans 14 amino acids. Deletions cut 1 base from V and 4 bases from J, with 10 bases between. The CDR3 protein is CASSEGGGFYGYTF. The CDR3 DNA reads as TGTGCCAGCAGTGAAGGAGGAGGGTTCTATGGCTACACCTTC.

This chain uses TRBV11-3 with TRBJ1-1; D uncertain. The CDR3 consists of 13 residues. V was clipped by 5 bases and J by 3 bases, with 10 bases between them. Per the germline V gene, CDR1 is SGHNT and CDR2 is YENEEA. CDR3 sequence reads: CASSRQLDTEAFF. As DNA, the CDR3 is TGTGCCAGCAGCCGGCAGTTGGACACTGAAGCTTTCTTT.

The chain is built from TRBV5-1 and TRBJ2-1; 7 bases fit TRBD1. Per germline, CDR1 SGHRS and CDR2 YFSETQ. With 0 bases clipped from V and 4 bases from J, the junction kept 4 bases outside the gene matches. This CDR3 contains 15 residues. The CDR3 DNA follows: TGCGCCAGCAGCTTGGGTGGGACAGAATACAATGAGCAGTTCTTC. Translation: CASSLGGTEYNEQFF.

The chain recombines TRBV11-3 with TRBJ1-1; D not certain. Germline CDR1 is SGHNT and CDR2 is YENEEA. The CDR3 has 14 amino acids. V gave up 5 bases and J gave up 4 bases, with 14 bases separating them. The chain's CDR3 is CASSPGSAVTEAFF. In DNA, the CDR3 is TGTGCCAGCAGCCCCGGCTCCGCGGTCACTGAAGCTTTCTTT.

CDR3 DNA sequence: TGCGCCAGCAGCTTCCAAGTTGGGGGAACCAATGAAAAACTGTTTTTT. It specifies CASSFQVGGTNEKLFF. The chain uses TRBV5-1 and TRBJ1-4; possibly TRBD1 for D (5 bases). The CDR3 has 16 residues. The ends were cut back, 2 bases at V and 5 bases at J, with 16 bases in the middle. Germline V lookup: CDR1 SGHRS, CDR2 YFSETQ.

V usage is TRBV11-3 and J usage is TRBJ2-7, with a tentative D call TRBD2 (5 bases). The CDR3 covers 13 residues. The V gene's germline CDR1 is SGHNT and CDR2 YENEEA. Trimming stripped 2 bases from V and 5 bases from J, with 10 bases between. CDR3 in amino acids: CASSLSGENEQYF. CDR3 in DNA: TGTGCCAGCAGCTTATCCGGGGAGAACGAGCAGTACTTC.

This chain links TRBV30 with TRBJ2-7; 10 positions agree with TRBD1. The CDR3 loop spans 15 amino acids. Germline CDR1 and CDR2: GTSNPN and SVGIG (reference sequence). J was trimmed by 11 bases and V by 2 bases; bases with no gene match: 15. CDR3 bases: TGTGCCTGGAGTCTCTCCTCGACAGGGGGCTTGCACAAGTACTTC. It yields the protein CAWSLSSTGGLHKYF.

V gene TRBV6-5 combines with J gene TRBJ1-6; no clear D gene. The length of the CDR3 is 14 residues. Trimming cost V 6 bases and J 7 bases, with 13 bases left between them. The germline V gene encodes CDR1 MNHEY and CDR2 SVGAGI. CDR3 sequence: CASSSGRPNSPLHF. The CDR3 region has the DNA TGTGCCAGCAGCTCCGGACGGCCAAATTCACCCCTCCACTTT.

This clone was counted only a few times. The chain uses TRBV6-6 and TRBJ1-1; D perhaps matches TRBD1 (5 bases). This CDR3 spans 16 amino acids. From germline, CDR1 is MNHNY and CDR2 SVGAGI (reference sequence). Trimming took off 5 bases at V and 5 bases at J, with 21 bases between the two ends. The CDR3 coding sequence is TGTGCCAGCAGTCTCAAGGGCCGCTGGGACTTGACTGAAGCTTTCTTT. It specifies CASSLKGRWDLTEAFF.

This clone was seen once. This chain joins TRBV7-8 and TRBJ2-1; D gene ambiguous. Germline assignment: CDR1 SGHVS and CDR2 FQNEAQ. V was pared by 3 bases and J by 8 bases, with 11 bases between. This CDR3 is 13 amino acids long. The CDR3 sequence: CASSLSGYHEQFF. DNA for the CDR3: TGTGCCAGCAGCTTGTCCGGATACCATGAGCAGTTCTTC.

The sample holds one count of this clone. The genes are TRBV4-1 and TRBJ2-1, with D possibly being TRBD2 (5 bases). In germline, CDR1 is MGHRA, CDR2 YSYEKL. The CDR3 has 17 amino acids. Trimming removed 3 bases from V and 1 base from J, with 16 bases in between. The CDR3 protein is CASSHKLGFSSYNEQFF. The CDR3 coding sequence is TGCGCCAGCAGCCATAAACTAGGGTTTTCGTCCTACAATGAGCAGTTCTTC.

CDR3 residues: CASSVDESGGREKLFF. The DNA for the CDR3 is TGTGCCAGCAGCGTAGATGAGAGTGGAGGGAGGGAAAAACTGTTTTTT. The chain carries TRBV9 and TRBJ1-4, with D uncertain. CDR3 length: 16 amino acids. V lost 0 bases, J lost 8 bases, and 17 bases lay in between. Germline assignment: CDR1 SGDLS and CDR2 YYNGEE.

The chain recombines TRBV19 with TRBJ1-5, with D possibly matching TRBD1 (5 bases). The CDR3 consists of 15 residues. V gave up 6 bases and J gave up 1 base, with 13 bases separating them. The germline V gene has CDR1 LNHDA and CDR2 SQIVND (reference sequence). Here the CDR3 DNA reads TGTGCCAGTAGCCGGACAATCCCGAGCAATCAGCCCCAGCATTTT. Translating it yields CASSRTIPSNQPQHF.

The CDR3 loop is CAMSTGEDEQYF. The CDR3 region has the DNA TGTGCCATGTCGACAGGTGAGGACGAGCAGTACTTC. The V call is TRBV10-3, the J call TRBJ2-7; possibly TRBD1 for D (6 bases). CDR1 and CDR2 from the germline V gene are ENHRY and SYGVKD. V was clipped by 9 bases and J by 5 bases, with 14 bases between them. This CDR3 contains 12 residues.

This clone was observed a few times. The junction differs from germline at one of its ends, possibly a read error. The genes are TRBV7-3 and TRBJ1-4, with a weak D call TRBD1 (5 bases). This CDR3 is 12 amino acids long. Germline V gene data show CDR1 as SGHTA and CDR2 as FQGTGA. CDR3 in amino acids: CASSTQGSPPKF. The CDR3 coding sequence is TGTGCCAGCAGCACCCAGGGCTCCCCCCCAAAATTT.

V and J are TRBV2 and TRBJ1-5, with D perhaps TRBD1 (5 bases). Germline CDR1 SNHLY, CDR2 FYNNEI. The V gene lost 6 bases and the J gene lost 1 base, with 13 bases spanning the gap. The CDR3 has 15 residues. The CDR3 DNA follows: TGTGCCAGCAGGGGGGGACTGAGAAGCAATCAGCCCCAGCATTTT. As protein: CASRGGLRSNQPQHF. The variable domain in full, completed from reference TRBV2 and TRBJ1-5, reads EPEVTQTPSHQVTQMGQEVILRCVPISNHLYFYWYRQILGQKVEFLVSFYNNEISEKSEIFDDQFSVERPDGSNFTLKIRSTKLEDSAMYFCASRGGLRSNQPQHFGDGTRLSIL.

The chain uses TRBV5-1 and TRBJ2-5; the D is unclear. Trimming stripped 0 bases from V and 2 bases from J, with 11 bases between. CDR1 is SGHRS, CDR2 YFSETQ, per germline. The CDR3 covers 15 residues. CDR3 residues: CASSLEGGMQETQYF. The DNA for the CDR3 is TGCGCCAGCAGCTTGGAGGGCGGCATGCAAGAGACCCAGTACTTC.

The V and J genes are TRBV7-9 and TRBJ1-2, with 9 bases identical to TRBD1. CDR1 is SEHNR and CDR2 is FQNEAQ in the germline V gene (reference sequence). The CDR3 sequence is 15 residues long. The V segment lost 5 bases and the J segment 6 bases; nucleotides outside the gene matches: 10. For the CDR3, the DNA is TGTGCCAGCAGCGAAGCGGACAGGGGTAAGGATGGCTACACCTTC. Amino acid sequence: CASSEADRGKDGYTF.

The rearrangement uses TRBV7-3 and TRBJ1-3; D perhaps matches TRBD1 (5 bases). The CDR3 has 15 residues. The V end was cut by 2 bases, the J end by 4 bases, with 12 bases between. Looked up from germline, CDR1 is SGHTA and CDR2 is FQGTGA. The CDR3 here is CASSLDGATGNTIYF. CDR3 sequence (DNA): TGTGCCAGCAGCTTAGACGGGGCCACGGGAAACACCATATATTTT.

This clone was seen only a few times. The J gene is TRBJ1-2, the V gene TRBV4-3; D remains ambiguous. V was shortened by 2 bases and J by 7 bases, with 11 bases between the two germline ends. CDR1 LGHNA and CDR2 YSLEER come from the germline V gene. There are 13 residues in the CDR3. CDR3 in amino acids: CASSQTLLLGYTF. The CDR3 coding sequence is TGCGCCAGCAGCCAAACCCTACTGCTTGGCTACACCTTC.

J is TRBJ2-7 and V is TRBV7-2; D is possibly TRBD1 (6 bases). The CDR3 extends over 15 amino acids. Germline V gene lookup returns CDR1 SGHTA and CDR2 FQGNSA. The germline V and J ends were trimmed by 1 base and 3 bases, with 13 bases remaining between them. The CDR3 DNA follows: TGTGCCAGCAGCTTAGGAAGCACAGGGAGCTACGAGCAGTACTTC. Protein product: CASSLGSTGSYEQYF.

V gene TRBV4-3 combines with J gene TRBJ2-5, with D hard to call. Germline CDR1 reads LGHNA; CDR2 reads YSLEER. The CDR3 totals 13 residues. V was cut by 1 base and J by 5 bases, with 8 bases left in between. CDR3 region: CASSQGVTETQYF. CDR3 bases: TGCGCCAGCAGCCAAGGGGTTACGGAGACCCAGTACTTC.